Shown below are 31 T cell receptor beta chains from a single sample sequenced in a study of cytomegalovirus exposure and HLA in healthy donors (dated by TCRdb to 2016 to 2017). Libraries were made using the immunoSEQ multiplex PCR assay. A mixture of 60 forward primers for TCR Vbeta segments and 13 reverse primers for TCR Jbeta segments was used in the multiplex PCR. TCRdb obtained this table from immuneACCESS and retained in-frame rearrangements with V and J assigned. These tables miss some clones; where compared with another copy, unresolved V genes account for less than half of the shortfall, and the remainder is unexplained. This sample holds 120,000 or so clones; about 75% were observed only once. The ten largest clones add up to less than 3% of the sample. Sequencing was carried out using PBMCs. These receptors came from a woman in her forties in good health and CMV-seropositive.

The rearrangement joins TRBV6-6 to TRBJ1-1; 12 bases line up with TRBD1. Germline V gene sequence: CDR1 MNHNY, CDR2 SVGAGI (reference sequence). J gave up 5 bases and V 7 bases, and 8 bases lay outside the gene matches. The CDR3 has 15 residues. CDR3 in DNA: TGTGCCAGCACCCCGGGACAGGGGGCCGGGACTGAAGCTTTCTTT. Its translation is CASTPGQGAGTEAFF.

The chain uses TRBV9 and TRBJ1-2; TRBD1 might be the D (6 bases). The CDR3 is made up of 15 amino acids. The V end lost 3 bases, the J end lost 8 bases, and 20 bases lay between the germline ends. Germline V lookup: CDR1 SGDLS, CDR2 YYNGEE. In DNA, the CDR3 is TGTGCCAGCAGCGCGGGGGGGGCGGGGTCCTACGGCTACACCTTC. Translating it yields CASSAGGAGSYGYTF.

The rearrangement links TRBV7-8 to TRBJ1-1; the D gene is possibly TRBD1 (5 bases). The CDR3 is made up of 15 amino acids. The V gene's germline CDR1 is SGHVS and CDR2 FQNEAQ. The ends were cut back, 5 bases at V and 2 bases at J, with 15 bases in the middle. The CDR3 is CASSKSGGPNTEAFF. The DNA for the CDR3 is TGTGCCAGCAGCAAATCGGGGGGACCCAACACTGAAGCTTTCTTT. The whole variable domain, filled in from reference TRBV7-8 and TRBJ1-1, reads GAGVSQSPRYKVAKRGQDVALRCDPISGHVSLFWYQQALGQGPEFLTYFQNEAQLDKSGLPSDRFFAERPEGSVSTLKIQRTQQEDSAVYLCASSKSGGPNTEAFFGQGTRLTVV.

The chain joins TRBV5-1 to TRBJ1-1, with TRBD1 matching 8 bases. Germline assignment: CDR1 SGHRS and CDR2 YFSETQ. The J segment lost 8 bases and the V segment lost 4 bases, leaving 13 bases of the junction unmatched. The CDR3 has 15 amino acids. The CDR3 spells CASSPTGQGPAEAFF. The CDR3 bases are TGCGCCAGCAGCCCTACTGGACAGGGCCCGGCCGAAGCTTTCTTT.

The rearrangement uses TRBV28 and TRBJ2-1; D gene uncertain. This CDR3 comprises 13 residues. From germline, CDR1 is MDHEN and CDR2 SYDVKM. With 3 bases removed from V and 15 bases from J, the gap between germline ends came to 18 bases. The CDR3 loop reads CASSFSPGSGRFF. The DNA of the CDR3 is TGTGCCAGCAGTTTTTCCCCAGGATCTGGTCGGTTCTTC.

The chain recombines TRBV7-9 with TRBJ1-4; 9 nucleotides align to TRBD1. The ends lost 0 bases at V and 7 bases at J; junction bases unmatched: 9. CDR1 SEHNR and CDR2 FQNEAQ come from the germline V gene (reference sequence). This CDR3 has 17 amino acids. This CDR3 reads CASSLALDRGDREKLFF. The CDR3 DNA reads as TGTGCCAGCAGCTTAGCCCTGGACAGGGGAGATCGTGAAAAACTGTTTTTT. Looking up the rest from reference TRBV7-9 and TRBJ1-4 gives the full variable domain: DTGVSQNPRHKITKRGQNVTFRCDPISEHNRLYWYRQTLGQGPEFLTYFQNEAQLEKSRLLSDRFSAERPKGSFSTLEIQRTEQGDSAMYLCASSLALDRGDREKLFFGSGTQLSVL.

The chain joins TRBV28 to TRBJ2-1; D gene uncertain. Trimming shortened V by 3 bases and J by 7 bases, and 10 bases separated the two germline ends. Germline values: CDR1 MDHEN, CDR2 SYDVKM. This CDR3 comprises 13 residues. The CDR3 DNA is TGTGCCAGCAGTTTCACCGTCCGGAATGAGCAGTTCTTC. Its protein product is CASSFTVRNEQFF.

The V gene is TRBV28, the J gene TRBJ1-2; TRBD1 aligns across 10 bases. Per the germline V gene, CDR1 is MDHEN and CDR2 is SYDVKM. The trim removed 5 bases at V and 8 bases at J, leaving 8 bases unmatched. The CDR3 consists of 14 residues. The CDR3 DNA reads as TGTGCCAGCAGTACTGGGACAGGGGTTGAGGGCTACACCTTC. Protein sequence: CASSTGTGVEGYTF.

This clone was picked up a small number of times. The chain couples TRBV27 to TRBJ2-5; tentatively, D is TRBD1 (5 bases). The V end lost 1 base, the J end lost 7 bases, and 13 bases lay between the germline ends. Germline V gene lookup returns CDR1 MNHEY and CDR2 SMNVEV (reference sequence). CDR3 length: 14 residues. This CDR3 is CASSLFRVSTTQYF. CDR3 nucleotide sequence: TGTGCCAGCAGTTTATTCAGGGTCTCAACGACCCAGTACTTC.

This chain connects TRBV27 to TRBJ1-5; weak D call: TRBD1 (5 bases). CDR1 MNHEY and CDR2 SMNVEV come from the germline V gene (reference sequence). This CDR3 is built from 16 residues. V was shortened by 3 bases and J by 0 bases, with 12 bases between the two germline ends. In nucleotides, the CDR3 is TGTGCCAGCAGTTTCTCGCAGGGCAATAGCAATCAGCCCCAGCATTTT. Residues: CASSFSQGNSNQPQHF.

This chain connects TRBV18 to TRBJ2-7; 7 positions agree with TRBD1. Germline CDR1 reads KGHSH; CDR2 reads LQKENI. This CDR3 contains 15 residues. The V segment lost 3 bases and the J segment 3 bases; nucleotides outside the gene matches: 8. As DNA, the CDR3 is TGTGCCAGCTCACCCGATTTGACAGGGAGCTACGAGCAGTACTTC. Translating gives CASSPDLTGSYEQYF.

The rearrangement uses TRBV7-9 and TRBJ1-2; no clear D. The CDR3 is 12 residues long. Trimming left V 1 base short and J 7 bases short, with 7 bases between. Germline V gene lookup returns CDR1 SEHNR and CDR2 FQNEAQ (reference sequence). The CDR3 sequence is CASSLGRGGYTF. The CDR3 bases are TGTGCCAGCAGCTTAGGTAGAGGTGGCTACACCTTC.

V gene TRBV4-1 combines with J gene TRBJ2-2; no definite D call. The germline V and J ends were trimmed by 5 bases and 7 bases, with 17 bases remaining between them. The CDR3 spans 15 residues. Per germline, CDR1 MGHRA and CDR2 YSYEKL. CDR3 amino acids: CASSASEEFVGELFF. The DNA for the CDR3 is TGCGCCAGCAGCGCTTCTGAAGAGTTCGTCGGGGAGCTGTTTTTT.

The chain couples TRBV29-1 to TRBJ2-5, with D hard to call. The CDR3 length is 12 residues. CDR1 and CDR2 from the germline V gene are SQVTM and ANQGSEA. Trimming removed 3 bases at V and 2 bases at J, with 7 bases between. CDR3 sequence reads: CSVDPEQETQYF. DNA of the CDR3: TGCAGCGTTGATCCAGAACAAGAGACCCAGTACTTC.

The chain links TRBV30 to TRBJ2-5; 8 nucleotides match TRBD1. The V gene end was trimmed by 3 bases and the J gene end by 5 bases; junction bases not matched to a gene: 5. CDR1 and CDR2 (germline): GTSNPN, SVGIG (reference sequence). This CDR3 has 13 residues. The CDR3 nucleotides read TGTGCCTGGAGAACAGGGGGGATCGAGACCCAGTACTTC. Amino acid sequence: CAWRTGGIETQYF.

Written as DNA, the CDR3 is TGTGCCAGCACCCCGACAGATTTGAACACTGAAGCTTTCTTT. Amino acid sequence: CASTPTDLNTEAFF. V and J are TRBV7-9 and TRBJ1-1; possible D gene TRBD1, 5 bases. V dropped 7 bases and J dropped 0 bases, with 12 bases sitting between them. The CDR3 contains 14 residues. Germline loops: CDR1 SEHNR, CDR2 FQNEAQ (reference sequence). The variable domain in full, with the rest retrieved from reference TRBV7-9 and TRBJ1-1, is DTGVSQNPRHKITKRGQNVTFRCDPISEHNRLYWYRQTLGQGPEFLTYFQNEAQLEKSRLLSDRFSAERPKGSFSTLEIQRTEQGDSAMYLCASTPTDLNTEAFFGQGTRLTVV.

This clone was seen only a few times. The chain recombines TRBV12-5 with TRBJ1-2; possible D gene TRBD1, 5 bases. The V gene's germline CDR1 is LGHNT and CDR2 FRNRAP. Trimming stripped 5 bases from V and 3 bases from J, with 10 bases between. This CDR3 spans 13 amino acids. The chain's CDR3 is CASGLQTDYGYTF. The CDR3, as DNA: TGTGCTAGTGGTCTACAGACAGACTATGGCTACACCTTC.

The chain is built from TRBV7-6 and TRBJ2-7, with 11 bases matching TRBD1. CDR1 and CDR2 from the germline V gene are SGHVS and FNYEAQ. V lost 3 bases to trimming and J lost 5 bases; unmatched junction nucleotides: 3. The CDR3 is 14 residues long. CDR3 nucleotides: TGTGCCAGCAGCTTCGGGACAGGGGGTGACGAGCAGTACTTC. This encodes CASSFGTGGDEQYF.

J is TRBJ2-1 and V is TRBV5-1, with 9 nucleotides matching TRBD2. Germline V CDR1 and CDR2: SGHRS, YFSETQ. The CDR3 loop spans 16 amino acids. The J segment lost 5 bases and the V segment lost 3 bases, leaving 9 bases of the junction unmatched. CDR3 in amino acids: CASSSKAGLAHNEQFF. The CDR3 DNA sequence: TGCGCCAGCAGCTCTAAAGCGGGACTAGCTCACAATGAGCAGTTCTTC.

This clone has just one count. The chain has TRBV19 and TRBJ1-1; 7 bases agree with TRBD1. CDR1 LNHDA and CDR2 SQIVND come from the germline V gene (reference sequence). CDR3 length: 15 amino acids. With 3 bases clipped from V and 3 bases from J, the junction kept 7 bases outside the gene matches. The CDR3 here is CASSIGRGGHTEAFF. DNA of the CDR3: TGTGCCAGTAGTATCGGAAGAGGGGGCCACACTGAAGCTTTCTTT.

This clone was counted between two and nine times. The V call is TRBV19, the J call TRBJ1-2; D may be TRBD1 (5 bases). This CDR3 has 16 amino acids. V shed 7 bases and J shed 0 bases, with 18 bases lying between them. Germline CDR1 reads LNHDA; CDR2 reads SQIVND (reference sequence). The CDR3 DNA follows: TGTGCCAGTACCCCCCGAGACAGCCGGGCTAACTATGGCTACACCTTC. Protein product: CASTPRDSRANYGYTF.

The chain has TRBV30 and TRBJ1-3; 8 positions match TRBD1. CDR1 and CDR2 (germline): GTSNPN, SVGIG (reference sequence). The CDR3 is made up of 15 amino acids. The V gene end was trimmed by 3 bases and the J gene end by 0 bases; junction bases not matched to a gene: 4. For the CDR3, the DNA is TGTGCCTGGAGGGTAACAGGGGGCTCTGGAAACACCATATATTTT. This gives the protein CAWRVTGGSGNTIYF.

The chain links TRBV7-9 to TRBJ1-1, with D uncertain. The CDR3 runs to 13 residues. V lost 10 bases to trimming and J lost 0 bases, with 12 bases between them. Germline V gene data show CDR1 as SEHNR and CDR2 as FQNEAQ (reference sequence). In DNA, the CDR3 is TGTGCCATATGGCCCACCTTGAACACTGAAGCTTTCTTT. Translation gives CAIWPTLNTEAFF. The full variable domain, in which reference TRBV7-9 and TRBJ1-1 provide the parts outside the CDR3, is DTGVSQNPRHKITKRGQNVTFRCDPISEHNRLYWYRQTLGQGPEFLTYFQNEAQLEKSRLLSDRFSAERPKGSFSTLEIQRTEQGDSAMYLCAIWPTLNTEAFFGQGTRLTVV.

The chain carries TRBV4-2 and TRBJ1-2; TRBD1 might be the D (5 bases). CDR1 LGHNA and CDR2 YNFKEQ come from the germline V gene. Between the trimmed V and J ends, which lost 4 bases and 1 base, there was a span of 16 bases. The CDR3 covers 16 residues. The DNA for the CDR3 is TGTGCCAGCAGCCGCCGCGACAGAGAGCTTAACTATGGCTACACCTTC. This translates into CASSRRDRELNYGYTF.

This clone occurred a few times. The chain recombines TRBV15 with TRBJ1-3, with unresolved D. V lost 0 bases to trimming and J lost 0 bases, with 9 bases between them. CDR3 length: 16 residues. CDR1 is LNHNV and CDR2 is YYDKDF in the germline V gene (reference sequence). The CDR3 region has the DNA TGTGCCACCAGCAGAGATTTACAGAGCTCTGGAAACACCATATATTTT. Protein product: CATSRDLQSSGNTIYF.

The CDR3 DNA reads as TGTGCCAGCAGCTTAGCACTAGCGGGAGAGGGGGAGCAGTACTTC. It is translated as CASSLALAGEGEQYF. V is TRBV7-2 and J is TRBJ2-7; 11 nucleotides align to TRBD2. The CDR3 runs to 15 residues. Germline CDR1 reads SGHTA; CDR2 reads FQGNSA. Trimming at V came to 0 bases and at J to 7 bases, leaving 5 bases not matched to a gene.

The V call is TRBV5-1, the J call TRBJ2-1; 11 positions agree with TRBD2. The J segment lost 4 bases and the V segment lost 3 bases, leaving 3 bases of the junction unmatched. The CDR3 has 15 residues. Germline loops: CDR1 SGHRS, CDR2 YFSETQ. The CDR3 nucleotides read TGCGCCAGCAGCTACGGGACTAGCGGATACAATGAGCAGTTCTTC. Its protein is CASSYGTSGYNEQFF.

This clone was recorded a few times. V and J are TRBV6-5 and TRBJ1-5, with D hard to call. The V end was cut by 2 bases, the J end by 3 bases, with 8 bases between. The germline gives CDR1 MNHEY, CDR2 SVGAGI. The CDR3 spans 14 residues. The CDR3 DNA is TGTGCCAGCAGTTACCAGTCAGTCAATCAGCCCCAGCATTTT. As protein: CASSYQSVNQPQHF.

V is TRBV7-3 and J is TRBJ1-5; 9 bases agree with TRBD1. V shed 5 bases and J 7 bases; nucleotides not matched to a gene: 6. Germline V CDR1 and CDR2: SGHTA, FQGTGA. CDR3 length: 14 amino acids. CDR3: CASSPDRGAQPQHF. DNA of the CDR3: TGTGCCAGCAGCCCGGACAGGGGTGCCCAGCCCCAGCATTTT.

The chain couples TRBV2 to TRBJ2-2, with D perhaps matching TRBD2 (5 bases). V lost 6 bases to trimming and J lost 6 bases, with 11 bases between them. The germline V gene encodes CDR1 SNHLY and CDR2 FYNNEI. The CDR3 has 13 residues. The CDR3 is CASRLRDPGELFF. DNA of the CDR3: TGTGCCAGCAGGTTACGGGATCCCGGGGAGCTGTTTTTT.

CDR3 DNA: TGTGCCAGCAGTTCACCACCTAGCGGGAGTCTTATAGACAATGAGCAGTTCTTC. Translated, it gives CASSSPPSGSLIDNEQFF. J is TRBJ2-1 and V is TRBV28; the match to TRBD2 covers 10 bases. From germline, CDR1 is MDHEN and CDR2 SYDVKM. CDR3 length equals 18 residues. Losses at the gene ends were 4 bases for V and 5 bases for J; bases not matched to a gene: 14. Full variable domain (rest looked up from reference TRBV28 and TRBJ2-1): DVKVTQSSRYLVKRTGEKVFLECVQDMDHENMFWYRQDPGLGLRLIYFSYDVKMKEKGDIPEGYSVSREKKERFSLILESASTNQTSMYLCASSSPPSGSLIDNEQFFGPGTRLTVL.